A selection of T cell receptor beta chains follows, all from one sample in a study of blood T cell repertoires in COVID-19. TCRdb keeps only in-frame clones here, not all; method: immunoSEQ multiplex PCR. Of 100,000 to 150,000 clones detected, about 80% appear once; the ten largest clones hold about 9.5%. Material for sequencing was peripheral blood. The receptors were sampled from a man aged 35 to 55 with active or convalescent COVID-19. The CDR3 runs from the conserved cysteine through the conserved F or W. D genes are given only for firm matches. Rows give clone size only sometimes, using once, few, many, or a class for an expanded clone.

clone size: NA; D gene: TRBD1; J gene: TRBJ2-1; V gene: TRBV14; CDR3 DNA: TGTGCCAGCAGCCAAGTGGCGTGGACAGGGAAGGACAATGAGCAGTTCTTC; CDR3 protein: CASSQVAWTGKDNEQFF
clone size: NA; D gene: NA; J gene: TRBJ2-1; V gene: TRBV14; CDR3 DNA: TGTGCCAGCAGCCCGAATTCCGGGACAATAACCTACAATGAGCAGTTCTTC; CDR3 protein: CASSPNSGTITYNEQFF
clone size: NA; D gene: TRBD1; J gene: TRBJ1-5; V gene: TRBV7-6; CDR3 DNA: TGTGCCAGCAGCCCTGGGACAGGAGGCAATCAGCCCCAGCATTTT; CDR3 protein: CASSPGTGGNQPQHF
clone size: NA; D gene: TRBD2; J gene: TRBJ2-3; V gene: TRBV4-2; CDR3 DNA: TGTGCCAGCAGCCAAGAGGATGGGACTAGCGGGGGGGCGTCAGATACGCAGTATTTT; CDR3 protein: CASSQEDGTSGGASDTQYF
clone size: NA; D gene: TRBD2; J gene: TRBJ2-1; V gene: TRBV9; CDR3 DNA: TGTGCCAGCAGCGTTAGCGGGGGGGCTATTAATGAGCAGTTCTTC; CDR3 protein: CASSVSGGAINEQFF
clone size: NA; D gene: TRBD1; J gene: TRBJ2-7; V gene: TRBV18; CDR3 DNA: TGTGCCAGCTCACCCGGGACAGGGGGCTTTGACGAGCAGTACTTC; CDR3 protein: CASSPGTGGFDEQYF
clone size: once; D gene: NA; J gene: TRBJ1-2; V gene: TRBV4-3; CDR3 DNA: TGCGCCAGCAGCCAAGATCAGGGCAGGAGAACTCTCTATGGCTACACCTTC; CDR3 protein: CASSQDQGRRTLYGYTF
clone size: NA; D gene: TRBD1; J gene: TRBJ1-2; V gene: TRBV7-9; CDR3 DNA: TGTGCCAGCAGCCAAGGAGGGGGCAGTAAGGATGGCTACACCTTC; CDR3 protein: CASSQGGGSKDGYTF
clone size: NA; D gene: TRBD2; J gene: TRBJ2-3; V gene: TRBV5-1; CDR3 DNA: TGCGCCAGCAGCTTGCGGGGGGGCACAGATACGCAGTATTTT; CDR3 protein: CASSLRGGTDTQYF
clone size: NA; D gene: NA; J gene: TRBJ1-2; V gene: TRBV3-1/TRBV3-2; CDR3 DNA: TGTGCCAGCAGCCAGGGCATTTCGGGCTACACCTTC; CDR3 protein: CASSQGISGYTF
clone size: NA; D gene: NA; J gene: TRBJ1-5; V gene: TRBV27; CDR3 DNA: TGTGCCAGCAGTTTACGCCCCGGGTCATTAAATAGCAATCAGCCCCAGCATTTT; CDR3 protein: CASSLRPGSLNSNQPQHF
clone size: NA; D gene: TRBD1; J gene: TRBJ1-1; V gene: TRBV9; CDR3 DNA: TGTGCCAGCAGCACCCCCGGGACAGCCAACACTGAAGCTTTCTTT; CDR3 protein: CASSTPGTANTEAFF
clone size: NA; D gene: NA; J gene: TRBJ1-5; V gene: TRBV9; CDR3 DNA: TGTGCCAGCAGCGGGGGGGGTGGGGACAATCAGCCCCAGCATTTT; CDR3 protein: CASSGGGGDNQPQHF
clone size: NA; D gene: NA; J gene: TRBJ1-6; V gene: TRBV10-3; CDR3 DNA: TGTGCCATCAGTGGTGGGGGGCGGGAGGGCTATAATTCACCCCTCCACTTT; CDR3 protein: CAISGGGREGYNSPLHF
clone size: NA; D gene: NA; J gene: TRBJ2-5; V gene: TRBV11-2; CDR3 DNA: TGTGCCAGCAGCTTAGTTCTAGAAATGGTGGAGACCCAGTACTTC; CDR3 protein: CASSLVLEMVETQYF
clone size: NA; D gene: TRBD2; J gene: TRBJ2-3; V gene: TRBV19; CDR3 DNA: TGTGCCAGTAGTATATCGGGACTAGCGGGGGGTTCTAGCACAGATACGCAGTATTTT; CDR3 protein: CASSISGLAGGSSTDTQYF
clone size: NA; D gene: TRBD2; J gene: TRBJ2-1; V gene: TRBV9; CDR3 DNA: TGTGCCAGCAGCTACGGCGGGGGCTCCTACAATGAGCAGTTCTTC; CDR3 protein: CASSYGGGSYNEQFF
clone size: NA; D gene: NA; J gene: TRBJ2-5; V gene: TRBV10-3; CDR3 DNA: TGTGCCATCAGTGAGGAGGGGGGGGGACGCCCGAGGACCCAGTACTTC; CDR3 protein: CAISEEGGGRPRTQYF
clone size: NA; D gene: NA; J gene: TRBJ1-2; V gene: TRBV6-1; CDR3 DNA: TGTGCCAGCAGTGAATACAGGGTCGGTGGCTACACCTTC; CDR3 protein: CASSEYRVGGYTF
clone size: NA; D gene: NA; J gene: TRBJ1-5; V gene: TRBV28; CDR3 DNA: TGTGCCAGCAGAGACGGGGGGGCAAGGCAGCCCCAGCATTTT; CDR3 protein: CASRDGGARQPQHF
clone size: few; D gene: NA; J gene: TRBJ1-1; V gene: TRBV7-2; CDR3 DNA: TGTGCCAGCAGCTTAGACCTGGGGGCTAGAGAAGCTTTCTTT; CDR3 protein: CASSLDLGAREAFF
clone size: few; D gene: NA; J gene: TRBJ2-2; V gene: TRBV30; CDR3 DNA: TGTGCCTGGAGTGGGGGAGGCAGGAACACCGGGGAGCTGTTTTTT; CDR3 protein: CAWSGGGRNTGELFF
clone size: NA; D gene: TRBD1; J gene: TRBJ1-2; V gene: TRBV25-1; CDR3 DNA: TGTGCCAGCAGGGGGGTAGGGGGCGAAGCTAACTATGGCTACACCTTC; CDR3 protein: CASRGVGGEANYGYTF
clone size: few; D gene: TRBD1; J gene: TRBJ1-1; V gene: TRBV5-5; CDR3 DNA: TGTGCCAGCAGCTTTCAGGGGGCTACTGAAGCTTTCTTT; CDR3 protein: CASSFQGATEAFF
clone size: few; D gene: TRBD1; J gene: TRBJ1-6; V gene: TRBV10-3; CDR3 DNA: TGTGCCACCCGGGACAGGCAATCGAATTCACCCCTCCACTTT; CDR3 protein: CATRDRQSNSPLHF
clone size: NA; D gene: TRBD2; J gene: TRBJ2-1; V gene: TRBV11-3; CDR3 DNA: TGTGCCAGCAGCGCGGGACTAGCGGGGGCCCTGGGCAGTAATGAGCAGTTCTTC; CDR3 protein: CASSAGLAGALGSNEQFF
clone size: once; D gene: TRBD1; J gene: TRBJ2-7; V gene: TRBV4-1; CDR3 DNA: TGCGCCAGCAGCTACAATGACAGGGTGGGCTACGAGCAGTACTTC; CDR3 protein: CASSYNDRVGYEQYF
clone size: once; D gene: NA; J gene: TRBJ2-5; V gene: TRBV5-5; CDR3 DNA: TGTGCCAGCAGATCTATAGGGGAAGAGACCCAGTACTTC; CDR3 protein: CASRSIGEETQYF
clone size: NA; D gene: TRBD1; J gene: TRBJ2-2; V gene: TRBV10-3; CDR3 DNA: TGTGCCATCAGTGAGGGCCAAACTCCGGGACAGATGCAACGGGAGCTGTTTTTT; CDR3 protein: CAISEGQTPGQMQRELFF
clone size: once; D gene: NA; J gene: TRBJ1-1; V gene: TRBV18; CDR3 DNA: TGTGCCAGCTATTACTCCCCAGACAGTAACACTGAAGCTTTCTTT; CDR3 protein: CASYYSPDSNTEAFF
clone size: NA; D gene: NA; J gene: TRBJ2-5; V gene: TRBV2; CDR3 DNA: TGTGCCAGCAGTGAGGCAGGGTTGAATATGGAGACCCAGTACTTC; CDR3 protein: CASSEAGLNMETQYF
clone size: NA; D gene: TRBD1; J gene: TRBJ1-2; V gene: TRBV7-2; CDR3 DNA: TGTGCCAGCAGCCTAGGACAGGGCGAGGGGGGCTACACCTTC; CDR3 protein: CASSLGQGEGGYTF
clone size: few; D gene: NA; J gene: TRBJ1-6; V gene: TRBV5-1; CDR3 DNA: TGCGCCAGCAGCTTGAGCTCAGGGATATTCTCCTATAATTCACCCCTCCACTTT; CDR3 protein: CASSLSSGIFSYNSPLHF
clone size: NA; D gene: TRBD2; J gene: TRBJ2-3; V gene: TRBV10-3; CDR3 DNA: TGTGCCATCTCCACTAGCGACACAGATACGCAGTATTTT; CDR3 protein: CAISTSDTDTQYF
clone size: few; D gene: TRBD2; J gene: TRBJ2-2; V gene: TRBV5-1; CDR3 DNA: TGCGCCAGCAGCTTGGCTGGACTAGCGGGGACCGGGGAGCTGTTTTTT; CDR3 protein: CASSLAGLAGTGELFF
clone size: NA; D gene: NA; J gene: TRBJ2-5; V gene: TRBV6-1; CDR3 DNA: TGTGCCAGCAAAGAGGAGATAGGGACCCAGTACTTC; CDR3 protein: CASKEEIGTQYF
clone size: NA; D gene: NA; J gene: TRBJ1-1; V gene: TRBV5-4; CDR3 DNA: TGTGCCAGCAGCTTGGGCGGGGGCCAGGGCCTTTATTTAGGTGAAGCTTTCTTT; CDR3 protein: CASSLGGGQGLYLGEAFF
clone size: NA; D gene: NA; J gene: TRBJ1-5; V gene: TRBV19; CDR3 DNA: TGTGCCAGTACCTACTCAACCCCAGGAAGGGGTAATCAGCCCCAGCATTTT; CDR3 protein: CASTYSTPGRGNQPQHF
clone size: NA; D gene: TRBD2; J gene: TRBJ2-3; V gene: TRBV9; CDR3 DNA: TGTGCCAGCAGCGTAACGGAGCGAGCGGGGGGTAGAACAGATACGCAGTATTTT; CDR3 protein: CASSVTERAGGRTDTQYF
clone size: NA; D gene: TRBD2; J gene: TRBJ2-4; V gene: TRBV9; CDR3 DNA: TGTGCCAGCAGCGAGAACTCGGGGGGGAGTATCAAAAACATTCAGTACTTC; CDR3 protein: CASSENSGGSIKNIQYF
clone size: NA; D gene: NA; J gene: TRBJ2-2; V gene: TRBV12-3/TRBV12-4; CDR3 DNA: TGTGCCAGCAGTTTTAAGAGTGACGGGGAGCTGTTTTTT; CDR3 protein: CASSFKSDGELFF
clone size: NA; D gene: TRBD1; J gene: TRBJ2-1; V gene: TRBV9; CDR3 DNA: TGTGCCAGCAGCGTAGTAGAGGGCAGGGGGCTGGGTGAGCAGTTCTTC; CDR3 protein: CASSVVEGRGLGEQFF
clone size: NA; D gene: TRBD1; J gene: TRBJ2-5; V gene: TRBV30; CDR3 DNA: TGTGCCTGGAGCGGGGACAGGGGGCTGGAGACCCAGTACTTC; CDR3 protein: CAWSGDRGLETQYF
clone size: NA; D gene: TRBD1; J gene: TRBJ1-1; V gene: TRBV7-9; CDR3 DNA: TGTGCCAGCAGCTCCGGGACAGAAAACACTGAAGCTTTCTTT; CDR3 protein: CASSSGTENTEAFF
clone size: NA; D gene: TRBD1; J gene: TRBJ2-2; V gene: TRBV5-1; CDR3 DNA: TGCGCCAGCAGCTTGTTACAGGGGGAGACCGGGGAGCTGTTTTTT; CDR3 protein: CASSLLQGETGELFF